The present entry profiles one T cell receptor (beta chain) with its context. Its matching antigen is unknown. The length of the CDR3 is 12 residues. Germline loops: CDR1 SGHVS, CDR2 FNYEAQ. The V end was cut by 6 bases, the J end by 8 bases, with 13 bases between. The sample originates from a study of vaccination and CD4 T cells after COVID-19. Whole-study findings and limits: Counts of SARS-CoV-2-reactive clonotypes had a median that went from roughly 21 to 40, a nonsignificant change.

Sequenced with the Oncomine TCR Beta short-read assay was DNA taken from cultured CD4+ T cells. TCRdb independently ran MiXCR on the PCR reads; one entry per CDR3 protein. Among 15,000 to 20,000 distinct CDR3 sequences listed, over 45% were seen once. As for treatment: roughly ten-day PBMC culture with coronavirus spike peptide pools or control peptides (ViraFEST assay). The clonotype originates from a human donor who had recovered from COVID-19. Sequenced input: CD4+ T cells from blood, cultured in vitro. V and J are TRBV7-6 and TRBJ1-2; D is unclear. DNA for the CDR3: TGTGCCAGCAGTCGAGACCGCATCGGCTACACCTTC. Residues: CASSRDRIGYTF.